The entry below describes one T cell receptor beta chain. V trimming: 5 bases; J trimming: 7 bases; junction bases outside the gene matches: 5. CDR1 and CDR2 from the germline V gene are SGHRS and YFSETQ. This CDR3 is 14 amino acids long. This entry belongs to a study of Ad26.COV2.S vaccination and SARS-CoV-2 variants. Using immunoSEQ multiplex PCR, the repertoire was profiled, and TCRdb retains in-frame clones only, with some absent. The sample carries about 370,000 clones, approximately 86% recorded once. Treatment in this sample: around 19 received Ad26.COV2.S at low or high dose, single or two shots; roughly 5 received placebo; per-sample allocation not given. Specimen acquisition occurred on day 63 following the initial vaccine or placebo injection.

The sequencing used peripheral blood, collected in a trial of Ad26.COV2.S vaccine versus placebo. This chain uses TRBV5-1 with TRBJ2-1, with 11 positions matching TRBD2. The TCR was taken from a person aged 18-60 years who received the Ad26.COV2.S COVID-19 vaccine or a placebo. In DNA, the CDR3 is TGCGCCAGCAGACTAGCGGGGGTTTCTAATGAGCAGTTCTTC. Translated: CASRLAGVSNEQFF.